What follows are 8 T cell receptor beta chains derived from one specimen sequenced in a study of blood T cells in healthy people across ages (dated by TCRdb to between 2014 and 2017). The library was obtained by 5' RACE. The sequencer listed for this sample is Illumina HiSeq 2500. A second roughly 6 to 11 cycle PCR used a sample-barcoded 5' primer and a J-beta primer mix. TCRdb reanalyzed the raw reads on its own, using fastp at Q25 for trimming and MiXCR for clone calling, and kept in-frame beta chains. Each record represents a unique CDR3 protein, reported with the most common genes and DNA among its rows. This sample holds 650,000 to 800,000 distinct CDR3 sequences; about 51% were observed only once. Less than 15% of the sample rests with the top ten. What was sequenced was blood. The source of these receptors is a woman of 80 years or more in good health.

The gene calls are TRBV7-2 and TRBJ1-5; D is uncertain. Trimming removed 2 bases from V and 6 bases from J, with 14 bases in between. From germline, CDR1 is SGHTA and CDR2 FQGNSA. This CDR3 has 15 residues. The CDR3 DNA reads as TGTGCCAGCAGCTTAATTTTGAGCAGGAGTCAGCCCCAGCATTTT. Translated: CASSLILSRSQPQHF.

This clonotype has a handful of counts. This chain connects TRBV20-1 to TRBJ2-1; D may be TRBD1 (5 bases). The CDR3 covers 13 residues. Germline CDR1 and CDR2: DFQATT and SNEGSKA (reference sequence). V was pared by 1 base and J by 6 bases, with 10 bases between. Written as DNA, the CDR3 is TGCAGTGCTAGAGTCGCTGGGGCCAATGAGCAGTTCTTC. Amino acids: CSARVAGANEQFF.

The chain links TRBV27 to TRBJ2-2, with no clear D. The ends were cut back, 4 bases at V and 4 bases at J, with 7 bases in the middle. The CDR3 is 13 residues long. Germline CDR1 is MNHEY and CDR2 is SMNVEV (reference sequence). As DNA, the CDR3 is TGTGCCAGCAGTTCAGGACGCACCGGGGAGCTGTTTTTT. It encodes CASSSGRTGELFF.

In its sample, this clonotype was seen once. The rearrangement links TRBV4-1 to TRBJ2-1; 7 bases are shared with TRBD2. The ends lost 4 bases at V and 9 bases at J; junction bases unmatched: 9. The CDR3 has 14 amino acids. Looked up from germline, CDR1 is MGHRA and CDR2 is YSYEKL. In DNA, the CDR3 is TGCGCCAGCAGCCCACGGACTAGTACGGGTGAGCAGTTCTTC. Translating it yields CASSPRTSTGEQFF.

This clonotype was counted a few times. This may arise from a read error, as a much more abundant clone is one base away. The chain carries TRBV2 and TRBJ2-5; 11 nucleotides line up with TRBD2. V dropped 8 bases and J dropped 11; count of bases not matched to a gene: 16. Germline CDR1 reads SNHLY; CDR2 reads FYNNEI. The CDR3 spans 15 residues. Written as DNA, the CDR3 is TGTGCCAGCCAGACGGGACTAGCGGAGTACAATGAGCAGTACTTC. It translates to CASQTGLAEYNEQYF.

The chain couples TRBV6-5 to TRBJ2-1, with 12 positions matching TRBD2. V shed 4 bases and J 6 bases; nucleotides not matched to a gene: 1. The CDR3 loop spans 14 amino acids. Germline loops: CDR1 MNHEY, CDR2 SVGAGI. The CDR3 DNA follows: TGTGCCAGCAGTTCTAGCGGGAGGGGCAATGAGCAGTTCTTC. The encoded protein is CASSSSGRGNEQFF.

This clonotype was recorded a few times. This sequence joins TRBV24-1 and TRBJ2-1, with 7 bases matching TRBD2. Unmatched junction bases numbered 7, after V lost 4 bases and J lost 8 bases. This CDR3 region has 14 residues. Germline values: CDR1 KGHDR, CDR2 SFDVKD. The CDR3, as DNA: TGTGCCACCAGTGAGTCGACGGGGAGGGATGAGCAGTTCTTC. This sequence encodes CATSESTGRDEQFF.

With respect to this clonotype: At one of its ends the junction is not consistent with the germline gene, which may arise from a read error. The chain's CDR3 is CACSLGETGGLRTQYF. CDR3 coding DNA: TGTGCCTGCAGCTTAGGAGAGACAGGGGGGTTGAGGACCCAGTACTTC. The V and J genes are TRBV7-9 and TRBJ2-5, with 9 nucleotides matching TRBD1. The germline gives CDR1 SEHNR, CDR2 FQNEAQ (reference sequence). The CDR3 spans 16 residues.